Listed below are T cell receptor beta chains from one sample, sequenced in a study of T cells in Graves' hyperthyroidism and ophthalmopathy. Via MiXCR, TCRdb re-called the multiplex PCR reads, giving one row per CDR3 protein. The top ten hold over 70% of the sample, which has approximately 400,000 distinct CDR3 sequences, around 25% seen once. The material sequenced was blood. The receptor set was obtained from a man between 50 and 59 years old with Graves' hyperthyroidism. The CDR3 runs from the conserved cysteine through the conserved F or W. The order of the fields is V gene, clone size, D gene, CDR3 protein. The D gene is left open where the match is weak. Not every row has a clone size; where given, it reads once, few, many or a size class.

v_call: TRBV6-2/TRBV6-3
clone_size: few
d_call: TRBD1
cdr3_aa: CASSYQDRVRPGYTF

v_call: TRBV20-1
clone_size: .
d_call: .
cdr3_aa: CSARDWGPEAFF

v_call: TRBV6-1
clone_size: .
d_call: .
cdr3_aa: CASSEAWGGAGVYGYTF

v_call: TRBV18
clone_size: many
d_call: .
cdr3_aa: CASSGRRATNEKLFF

v_call: TRBV6-1
clone_size: few
d_call: TRBD1
cdr3_aa: CASSRDRGGNGELFF

v_call: TRBV12-5
clone_size: few
d_call: TRBD2
cdr3_aa: CASGVTSGSGTQYF

v_call: TRBV13
clone_size: .
d_call: .
cdr3_aa: CASTWGPYNEQFF

v_call: TRBV6-1
clone_size: few
d_call: .
cdr3_aa: CATAGRQNEKLFF

v_call: TRBV27
clone_size: .
d_call: TRBD1
cdr3_aa: CASSLTGTGAPNQPQHF

v_call: TRBV30
clone_size: many
d_call: .
cdr3_aa: CAWSTSSYSNEQFF

v_call: TRBV2
clone_size: .
d_call: .
cdr3_aa: CASTFGANTEAFF

v_call: TRBV6-1
clone_size: few
d_call: .
cdr3_aa: CASRGSQGISVQYF

v_call: TRBV6-1
clone_size: .
d_call: .
cdr3_aa: CASTQGAPKFGELFF

v_call: TRBV6-2/TRBV6-3
clone_size: .
d_call: .
cdr3_aa: CASTGGTNYEQYF

v_call: TRBV2
clone_size: .
d_call: .
cdr3_aa: CASSEASGGYTGELFF

v_call: TRBV2
clone_size: .
d_call: TRBD2
cdr3_aa: CASSDLAGRGTGEPFF

v_call: TRBV28
clone_size: many
d_call: TRBD1
cdr3_aa: CASSQLTGGANSPLHF

v_call: TRBV28
clone_size: many
d_call: .
cdr3_aa: CASSLGGSGNTIYF

v_call: TRBV20-1
clone_size: few
d_call: .
cdr3_aa: CSAGQTPNTQYF

v_call: TRBV7-9
clone_size: many
d_call: .
cdr3_aa: CASSPRDQTQETQYF

v_call: TRBV28
clone_size: few
d_call: .
cdr3_aa: CASSPLTAYEQYF

v_call: TRBV9
clone_size: .
d_call: TRBD1
cdr3_aa: CASSEQGQQFMNTEAFF

v_call: TRBV6-1
clone_size: .
d_call: .
cdr3_aa: CASSRQLNQPQHF

v_call: TRBV27
clone_size: many
d_call: .
cdr3_aa: CASSLQGLNTEAFF

v_call: TRBV5-8
clone_size: .
d_call: .
cdr3_aa: CASSLMDTEAFF

v_call: TRBV6-1
clone_size: few
d_call: .
cdr3_aa: CASTPGHPTRGDTQYF

v_call: TRBV11-1
clone_size: .
d_call: TRBD2
cdr3_aa: CASSQTSGRGHEQFF

v_call: TRBV18
clone_size: few
d_call: .
cdr3_aa: CASSPPSDETQYF